These T cell receptor beta chains were read from a single sample in a study of OX40 agonist ivuxolimab in advanced cancers. Only in-frame clones appear in the TCRdb table, and some are missing; sequencing was by immunoSEQ multiplex PCR. The data contain about 68,000 clones, about 90% of them singletons. The starting material was CD4+ or CD8+ T cells sorted from blood, obtained in a trial of the OX40 agonist ivuxolimab. The receptors derive from an adult with an advanced solid tumor such as melanoma, head and neck, liver or kidney cancer. Both conserved end residues are part of each CDR3. D genes are given only for firm matches. Rows give clone size only sometimes, using once, few, many, or a class for an expanded clone.

CDR3 DNA,CDR3 protein,V gene,clone size,D gene,J gene
TGTGCCAGCAGCCCCAGCGGGGTCGGCACCTACAATGAGCAGTTCTTC,CASSPSGVGTYNEQFF,TRBV7-9,NA,TRBD2,TRBJ2-1
TGCGCCAGCACAGAGAACACTGAAGCTTTCTTT,CASTENTEAFF,TRBV5-1,NA,NA,TRBJ1-1
TGTGCCAGCACCCGGACAGGGGGGGACAATGAGCAGTTCTTC,CASTRTGGDNEQFF,TRBV9,NA,TRBD1,TRBJ2-1
TGTGCCAGCAGTTTGCTAGCGGTAGGGGTGGAGCAGTTCTTC,CASSLLAVGVEQFF,TRBV28,NA,TRBD2,TRBJ2-1
TGTGCCAGCAGCTTAGTCGGGGGGCTAGCCAAAAACATTCAGTACTTC,CASSLVGGLAKNIQYF,TRBV7-9,NA,NA,TRBJ2-4
TGTGCCAGCACCCCCGTCCCCAGGGATTACTATGGCTACACCTTC,CASTPVPRDYYGYTF,TRBV6-5,NA,NA,TRBJ1-2
TGTGCCAGCAGCTTAGGAGCCGGACCCGGGGATGAGCAGTTCTTC,CASSLGAGPGDEQFF,TRBV7-8,NA,NA,TRBJ2-1
TGTGCCAGCAGCCCCGACAGCTCCTACGAGCAGTACTTC,CASSPDSSYEQYF,TRBV6-5,NA,NA,TRBJ2-7
TGTGCCAGCAGCTTTGGGACTAGCGGGAGCAATGAGCAGTTCTTC,CASSFGTSGSNEQFF,TRBV7-3,NA,TRBD2,TRBJ2-1
TGTGCCACCAGTAGAGATCTGCCCACAGATACGCAGTATTTT,CATSRDLPTDTQYF,TRBV15,once,NA,TRBJ2-3